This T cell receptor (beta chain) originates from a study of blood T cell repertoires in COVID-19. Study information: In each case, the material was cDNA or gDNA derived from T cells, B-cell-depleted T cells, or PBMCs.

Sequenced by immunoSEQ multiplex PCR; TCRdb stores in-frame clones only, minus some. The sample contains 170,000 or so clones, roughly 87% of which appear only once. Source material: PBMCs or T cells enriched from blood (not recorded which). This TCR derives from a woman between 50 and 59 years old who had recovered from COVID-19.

CDR3 in DNA: TGTGCCAGCAGTTACCGGCTAGCGGGCTCCTACGAGCAGTACTTC. Amino acid sequence: CASSYRLAGSYEQYF. The V gene is TRBV6-6, the J gene TRBJ2-7; TRBD2 aligns across 8 bases. The J segment lost 0 bases and the V segment lost 2 bases, leaving 3 bases of the junction unmatched. CDR1 MNHNY and CDR2 SVGAGI come from the germline V gene (reference sequence). This CDR3 is 15 amino acids long.